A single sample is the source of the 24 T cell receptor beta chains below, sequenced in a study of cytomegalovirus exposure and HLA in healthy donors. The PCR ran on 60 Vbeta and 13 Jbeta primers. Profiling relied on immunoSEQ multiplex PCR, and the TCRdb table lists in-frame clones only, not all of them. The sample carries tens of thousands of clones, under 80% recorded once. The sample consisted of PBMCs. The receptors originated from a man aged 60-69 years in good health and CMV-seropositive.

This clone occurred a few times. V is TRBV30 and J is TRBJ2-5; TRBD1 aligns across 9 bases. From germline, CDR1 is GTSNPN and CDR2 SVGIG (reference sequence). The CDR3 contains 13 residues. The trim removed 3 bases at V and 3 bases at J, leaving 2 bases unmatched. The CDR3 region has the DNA TGTGCCTGGAGGGACAGGGGAAAAGAGACCCAGTACTTC. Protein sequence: CAWRDRGKETQYF. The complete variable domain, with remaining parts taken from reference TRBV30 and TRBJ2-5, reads SQTIHQWPATLVQPVGSPLSLECTVEGTSNPNLYWYRQAAGRGLQLLFYSVGIGQISSEVPQNLSASRPQDRQFILSSKKLLLSDSGFYLCAWRDRGKETQYFGPGTRLLVL.

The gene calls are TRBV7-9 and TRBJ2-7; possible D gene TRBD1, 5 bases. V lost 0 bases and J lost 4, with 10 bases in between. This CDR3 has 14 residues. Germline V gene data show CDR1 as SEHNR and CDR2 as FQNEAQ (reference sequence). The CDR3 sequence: CASSLALGAYEQYF. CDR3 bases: TGTGCCAGCAGCTTAGCGTTAGGGGCGTACGAGCAGTACTTC.

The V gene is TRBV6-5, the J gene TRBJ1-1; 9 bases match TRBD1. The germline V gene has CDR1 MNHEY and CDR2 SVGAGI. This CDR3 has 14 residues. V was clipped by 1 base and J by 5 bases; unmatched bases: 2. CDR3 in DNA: TGTGCCAGCAGTTACTGGGGGACAGGGACTGAAGCTTTCTTT. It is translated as CASSYWGTGTEAFF.

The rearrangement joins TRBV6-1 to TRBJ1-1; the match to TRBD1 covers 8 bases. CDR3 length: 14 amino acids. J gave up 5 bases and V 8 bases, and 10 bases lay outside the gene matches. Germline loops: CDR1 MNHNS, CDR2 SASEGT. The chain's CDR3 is CASSFPGGATEAFF. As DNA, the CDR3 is TGTGCCAGCTCTTTCCCAGGGGGCGCAACTGAAGCTTTCTTT.

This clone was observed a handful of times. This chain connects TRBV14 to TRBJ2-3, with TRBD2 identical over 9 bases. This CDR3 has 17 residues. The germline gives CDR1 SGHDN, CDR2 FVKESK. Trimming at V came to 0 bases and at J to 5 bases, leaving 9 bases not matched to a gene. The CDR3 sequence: CASSQDQGGGAEDTQYF. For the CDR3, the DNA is TGTGCCAGCAGCCAAGATCAAGGCGGGGGGGCTGAAGATACGCAGTATTTT.

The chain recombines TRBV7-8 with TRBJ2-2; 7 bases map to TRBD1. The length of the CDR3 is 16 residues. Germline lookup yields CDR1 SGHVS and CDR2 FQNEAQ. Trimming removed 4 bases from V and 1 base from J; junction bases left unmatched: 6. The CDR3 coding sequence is TGTGCCAGCAGCTACTACAGGGGCCAGAACACCGGGGAGCTGTTTTTT. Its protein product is CASSYYRGQNTGELFF.

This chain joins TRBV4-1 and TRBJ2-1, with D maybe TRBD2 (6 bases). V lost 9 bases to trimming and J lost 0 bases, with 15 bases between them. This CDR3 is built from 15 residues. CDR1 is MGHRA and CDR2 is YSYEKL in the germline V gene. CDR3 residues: CASTVRESSYNEQFF. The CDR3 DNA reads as TGCGCCAGTACTGTACGGGAGAGCTCCTACAATGAGCAGTTCTTC.

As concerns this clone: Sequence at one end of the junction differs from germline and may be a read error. The CDR3 DNA reads TGTTCCAGCCATCGGGGCGGGGAGCTGTTTTTT. It codes for CSSHRGGELFF. The chain uses TRBV7-9 and TRBJ2-2; tentative D call: TRBD2 (5 bases). Germline V gene data show CDR1 as SEHNR and CDR2 as FQNEAQ (reference sequence). The CDR3 has 11 amino acids. The full variable domain, with the rest looked up from reference TRBV7-9 and TRBJ2-2, is DTGVSQNPRHKITKRGQNVTFRCDPISEHNRLYWYRQTLGQGPEFLTYFQNEAQLEKSRLLSDRFSAERPKGSFSTLEIQRTEQGDSAMYLCSSHRGGELFFGEGSRLTVL.

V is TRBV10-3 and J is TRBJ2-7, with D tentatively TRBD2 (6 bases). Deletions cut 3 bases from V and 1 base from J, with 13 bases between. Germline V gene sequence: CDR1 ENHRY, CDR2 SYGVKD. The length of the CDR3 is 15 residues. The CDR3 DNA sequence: TGTGCCATCAGTGACCCGGGACTCCAGTCCTACGAGCAGTACTTC. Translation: CAISDPGLQSYEQYF.

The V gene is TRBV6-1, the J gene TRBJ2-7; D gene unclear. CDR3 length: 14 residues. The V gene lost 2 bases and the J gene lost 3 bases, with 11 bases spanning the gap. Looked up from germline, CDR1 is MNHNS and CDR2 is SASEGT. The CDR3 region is CASSERGARYEQYF. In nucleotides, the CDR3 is TGTGCCAGCAGTGAAAGAGGAGCGCGCTACGAGCAGTACTTC.

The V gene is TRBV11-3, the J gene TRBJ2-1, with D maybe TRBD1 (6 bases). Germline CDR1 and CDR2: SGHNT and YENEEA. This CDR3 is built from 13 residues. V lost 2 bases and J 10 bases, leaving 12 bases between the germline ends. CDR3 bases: TGTGCCAGCAGCTTAACAGGGTTGGGGGAGCAGTTCTTC. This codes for CASSLTGLGEQFF.

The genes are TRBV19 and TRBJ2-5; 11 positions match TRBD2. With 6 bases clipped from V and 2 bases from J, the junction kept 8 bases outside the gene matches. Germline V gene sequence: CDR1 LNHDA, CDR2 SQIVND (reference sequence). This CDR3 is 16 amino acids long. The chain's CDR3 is CASSWGTSGPQETQYF. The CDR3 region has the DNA TGTGCCAGTAGCTGGGGGACTAGCGGACCTCAAGAGACCCAGTACTTC. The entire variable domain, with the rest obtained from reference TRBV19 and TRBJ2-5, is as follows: DGGITQSPKYLFRKEGQNVTLSCEQNLNHDAMYWYRQDPGQGLRLIYYSQIVNDFQKGDIAEGYSVSREKKESFPLTVTSAQKNPTAFYLCASSWGTSGPQETQYFGPGTRLLVL.

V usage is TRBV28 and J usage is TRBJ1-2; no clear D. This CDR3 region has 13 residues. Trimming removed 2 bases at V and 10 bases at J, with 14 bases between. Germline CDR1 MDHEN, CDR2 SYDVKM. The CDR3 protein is CASSLDLLRDYTF. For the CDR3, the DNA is TGTGCCAGCAGTTTAGACCTACTGAGGGACTACACCTTC.

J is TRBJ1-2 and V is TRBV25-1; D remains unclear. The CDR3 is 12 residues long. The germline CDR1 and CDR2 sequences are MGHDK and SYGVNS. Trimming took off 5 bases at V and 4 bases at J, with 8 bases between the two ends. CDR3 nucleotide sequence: TGTGCCAGCAGTACTATCAGCTATGGCTACACCTTC. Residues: CASSTISYGYTF.

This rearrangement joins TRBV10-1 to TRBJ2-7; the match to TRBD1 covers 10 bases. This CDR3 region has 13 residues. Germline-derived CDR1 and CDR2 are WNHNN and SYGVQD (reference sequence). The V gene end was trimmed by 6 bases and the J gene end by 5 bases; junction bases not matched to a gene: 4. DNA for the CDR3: TGCGCCAGCAGCCGGGACAGGGGAGACGAGCAGTACTTC. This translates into CASSRDRGDEQYF.

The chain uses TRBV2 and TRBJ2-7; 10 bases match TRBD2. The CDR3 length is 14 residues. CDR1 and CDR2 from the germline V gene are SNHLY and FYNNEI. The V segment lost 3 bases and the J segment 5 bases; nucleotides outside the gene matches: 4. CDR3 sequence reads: CASSDRLAGDEQYF. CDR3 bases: TGTGCCAGCAGTGACAGGCTAGCGGGAGACGAGCAGTACTTC.

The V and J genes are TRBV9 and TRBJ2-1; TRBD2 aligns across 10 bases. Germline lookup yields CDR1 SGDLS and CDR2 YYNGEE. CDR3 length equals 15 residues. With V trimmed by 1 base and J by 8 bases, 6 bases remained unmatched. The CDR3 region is CASSVWTSGGDEQFF. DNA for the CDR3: TGTGCCAGCAGCGTATGGACTAGCGGAGGGGATGAGCAGTTCTTC.

For the CDR3, the DNA is TGTGCCATCAGTGATGACAGGGCCCCGAACACTGAAGCTTTCTTT. It translates to CAISDDRAPNTEAFF. This sequence joins TRBV10-3 and TRBJ1-1; 7 bases align to TRBD1. Germline-derived CDR1 and CDR2 are ENHRY and SYGVKD. The CDR3 has 15 residues. V shed 3 bases and J 1 base; nucleotides not matched to a gene: 5.

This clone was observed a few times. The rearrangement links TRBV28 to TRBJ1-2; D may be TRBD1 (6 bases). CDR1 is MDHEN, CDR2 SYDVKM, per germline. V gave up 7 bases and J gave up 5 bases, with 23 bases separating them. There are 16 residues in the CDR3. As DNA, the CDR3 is TGTGCCAGCACCTTACTGACAGGTCCCAACGCGTATGGCTACACCTTC. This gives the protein CASTLLTGPNAYGYTF.

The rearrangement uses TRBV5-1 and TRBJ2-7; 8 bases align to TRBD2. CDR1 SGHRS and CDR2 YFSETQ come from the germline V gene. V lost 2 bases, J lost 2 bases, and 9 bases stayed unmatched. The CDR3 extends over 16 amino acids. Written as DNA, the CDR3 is TGCGCCAGCAGCTTAACGGGGGGGGTTGAGACCTACGAGCAGTACTTC. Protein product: CASSLTGGVETYEQYF.

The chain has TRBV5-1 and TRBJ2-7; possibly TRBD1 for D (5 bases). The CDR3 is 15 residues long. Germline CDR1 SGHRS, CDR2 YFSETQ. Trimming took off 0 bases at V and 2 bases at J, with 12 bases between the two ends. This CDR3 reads CASSLEQGGPYEQYF. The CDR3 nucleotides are TGCGCCAGCAGCTTGGAGCAGGGTGGCCCCTACGAGCAGTACTTC.

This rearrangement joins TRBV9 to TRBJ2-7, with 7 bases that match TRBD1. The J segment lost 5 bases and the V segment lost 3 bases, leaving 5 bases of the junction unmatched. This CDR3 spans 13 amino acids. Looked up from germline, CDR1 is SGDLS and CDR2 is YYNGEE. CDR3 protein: CASSAGGFNEQYF. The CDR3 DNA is TGTGCCAGCAGCGCAGGGGGTTTCAACGAGCAGTACTTC. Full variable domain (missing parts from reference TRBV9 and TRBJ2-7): DSGVTQTPKHLITATGQRVTLRCSPRSGDLSVYWYQQSLDQGLQFLIQYYNGEERAKGNILERFSAQQFPDLHSELNLSSLELGDSALYFCASSAGGFNEQYFGPGTRLTVT.

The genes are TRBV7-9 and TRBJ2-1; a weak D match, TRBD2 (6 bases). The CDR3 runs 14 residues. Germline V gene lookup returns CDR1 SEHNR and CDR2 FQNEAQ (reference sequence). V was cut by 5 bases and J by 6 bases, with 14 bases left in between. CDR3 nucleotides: TGTGCCAGCAGCCCCCCGACGGGGGTCAATGAGCAGTTCTTC. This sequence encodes CASSPPTGVNEQFF.

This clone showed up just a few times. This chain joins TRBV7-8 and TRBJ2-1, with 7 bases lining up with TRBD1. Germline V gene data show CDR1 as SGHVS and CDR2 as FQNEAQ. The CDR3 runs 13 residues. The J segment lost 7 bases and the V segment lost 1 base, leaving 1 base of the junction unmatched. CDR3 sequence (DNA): TGTGCCAGCAGCTTAGACAGGGGAAATGAGCAGTTCTTC. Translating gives CASSLDRGNEQFF.